Here is one T cell receptor (beta chain) with its context. The data originate from a study of blood T cell repertoires in COVID-19. About the research overall: Whether acute or convalescent, the COVID-19 samples came from the United States, Italy and Spain. Nucleic acid was either cDNA or gDNA, and it came from T cells, B-cell-depleted T cells, or PBMCs.

Under the authors' procedure: For nucleated cells, counts were estimated from reference gene primer amplification. The assay was immunoSEQ multiplex PCR, and TCRdb's table has in-frame clones only and misses some. D and trimming come from the DNA, and the V and J calls and clone size come from that table. The table shows about 150,000 clones, with 76% occurring only once. Trimming took 9 bases from V and 2 from J, leaving 24 bases between them. Germline V CDR1 and CDR2: LNHDA, SQIVND (reference sequence). The CDR3 runs to 17 residues. The specimen was peripheral blood. This rearrangement joins TRBV19 to TRBJ2-3; possible D gene TRBD2, 6 bases. This TCR came from a man aged 55 to 70 with acute or convalescent COVID-19. The CDR3 sequence: CASKPRGSLLPTDTQYF. CDR3 bases: TGTGCCAGCAAACCTCGGGGGAGTTTACTTCCCACAGATACGCAGTATTTT.